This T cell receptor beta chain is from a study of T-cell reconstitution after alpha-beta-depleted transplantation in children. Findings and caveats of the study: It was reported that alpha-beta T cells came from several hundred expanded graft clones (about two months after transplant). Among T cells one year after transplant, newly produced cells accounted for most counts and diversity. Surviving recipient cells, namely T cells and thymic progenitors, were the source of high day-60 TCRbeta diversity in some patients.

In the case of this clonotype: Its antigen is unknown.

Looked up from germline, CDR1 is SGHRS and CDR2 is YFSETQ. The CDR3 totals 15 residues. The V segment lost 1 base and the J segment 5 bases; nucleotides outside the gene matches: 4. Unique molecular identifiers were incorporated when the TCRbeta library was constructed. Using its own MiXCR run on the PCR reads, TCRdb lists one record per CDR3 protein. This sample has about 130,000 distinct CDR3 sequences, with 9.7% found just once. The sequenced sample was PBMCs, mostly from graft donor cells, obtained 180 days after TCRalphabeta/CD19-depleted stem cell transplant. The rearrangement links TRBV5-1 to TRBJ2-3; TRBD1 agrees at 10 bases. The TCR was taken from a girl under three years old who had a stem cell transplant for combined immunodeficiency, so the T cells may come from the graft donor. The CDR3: CASSLYGTGVDTQYF. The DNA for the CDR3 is TGCGCCAGCAGCTTGTACGGGACAGGGGTAGATACGCAGTATTTT.